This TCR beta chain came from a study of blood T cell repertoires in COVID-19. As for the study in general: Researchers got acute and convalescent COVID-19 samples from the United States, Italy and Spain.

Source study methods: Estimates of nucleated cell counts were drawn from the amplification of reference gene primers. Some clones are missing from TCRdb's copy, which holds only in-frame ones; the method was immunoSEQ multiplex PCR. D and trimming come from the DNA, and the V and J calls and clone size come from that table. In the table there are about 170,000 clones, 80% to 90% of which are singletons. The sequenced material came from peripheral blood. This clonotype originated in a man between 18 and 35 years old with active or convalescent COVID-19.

The CDR3 nucleotides read TGTGCCAGTAGCGCGCGGGCTAACTATGGCTACACCTTC. Translation: CASSARANYGYTF. The chain carries TRBV19 and TRBJ1-2; D gene uncertain. The ends were cut back, 6 bases at V and 0 bases at J, with 8 bases in the middle. The CDR3 is 13 residues long. Germline loops: CDR1 LNHDA, CDR2 SQIVND (reference sequence). The variable domain in full, with the rest retrieved from reference TRBV19 and TRBJ1-2, is DGGITQSPKYLFRKEGQNVTLSCEQNLNHDAMYWYRQDPGQGLRLIYYSQIVNDFQKGDIAEGYSVSREKKESFPLTVTSAQKNPTAFYLCASSARANYGYTFGSGTRLTVV.